The 7 T cell receptor beta chains below were found in one sample sequenced in a study of blood T cell repertoires in COVID-19. The repertoire was sequenced with immunoSEQ multiplex PCR; TCRdb's copy has only in-frame clones and lacks some. The data show 250,000 to 300,000 clones, 65% to 85% seen once. The sequencing input was peripheral blood. The receptor source for this set is a man older than 75 with acute or convalescent COVID-19.

The gene calls are TRBV3-1 (or the pseudogene TRBV3-2) and TRBJ2-7; D is unclear. Deletions cut 4 bases from V and 4 bases from J, with 8 bases between. The V gene's germline CDR1 is LGHDT and CDR2 YNNKEL (reference sequence). This CDR3 comprises 12 residues. The CDR3 spells CASSRYTYEQYF. CDR3 DNA: TGTGCCAGCAGCCGGTATACTTACGAGCAGTACTTC.

The rearrangement links TRBV19 to TRBJ1-2; D is possibly TRBD1 (6 bases). The CDR3 has 14 residues. Germline V gene data show CDR1 as LNHDA and CDR2 as SQIVND (reference sequence). Trimming removed 1 base at V and 2 bases at J, with 8 bases between. Here the CDR3 reads CASSIAQGNYGYTF. CDR3 in DNA: TGTGCCAGTAGTATAGCCCAGGGGAACTATGGCTACACCTTC.

V gene TRBV5-1 combines with J gene TRBJ2-2; TRBD1 might be the D (5 bases). Trimming removed 3 bases at V and 5 bases at J, with 11 bases between. The germline V gene encodes CDR1 SGHRS and CDR2 YFSETQ. This CDR3 is 14 amino acids long. DNA of the CDR3: TGCGCCAGCAGCTGGGGCATTCAAACCGGGGAGCTGTTTTTT. It codes for CASSWGIQTGELFF. Filled out from reference TRBV5-1 and TRBJ2-2, the complete variable domain reads KAGVTQTPRYLIKTRGQQVTLSCSPISGHRSVSWYQQTPGQGLQFLFEYFSETQRNKGNFPGRFSGRQFSNSRSEMNVSTLELGDSALYLCASSWGIQTGELFFGEGSRLTVL.

The rearrangement joins TRBV9 to TRBJ2-7; 7 bases align to TRBD2. The J segment lost 1 base and the V segment lost 4 bases, leaving 8 bases of the junction unmatched. This CDR3 has 15 residues. Germline V gene data show CDR1 as SGDLS and CDR2 as YYNGEE. Here the CDR3 DNA reads TGTGCCAGCAGCTCAACGGGGGGTATATCCTACGAGCAGTACTTC. Amino acid sequence: CASSSTGGISYEQYF.

The chain recombines TRBV6-1 with TRBJ1-6; TRBD1 might be the D (5 bases). V lost 1 base and J lost 7, with 11 bases in between. This CDR3 has 15 amino acids. Germline CDR1 reads MNHNS; CDR2 reads SASEGT. The CDR3: CASSEVPGPNSPLHF. Here the CDR3 DNA reads TGTGCCAGCAGTGAAGTCCCAGGGCCGAATTCACCCCTCCACTTT.

V gene TRBV5-1 combines with J gene TRBJ2-5, with D possibly TRBD1 on 6 matching bases. Looked up from germline, CDR1 is SGHRS and CDR2 is YFSETQ. This CDR3 region has 15 residues. The V end was cut by 0 bases, the J end by 4 bases, with 13 bases between. The CDR3 is CASSLGQGRTETQYF. In DNA form, the CDR3 reads TGCGCCAGCAGCTTGGGTCAGGGGCGCACAGAGACCCAGTACTTC.

The chain couples TRBV2 to TRBJ1-4; D is uncertain. Germline loops: CDR1 SNHLY, CDR2 FYNNEI. The CDR3 spans 16 residues. With 7 bases removed from V and 8 bases from J, the gap between germline ends came to 23 bases. The CDR3 DNA sequence: TGTGCCAGCACCCGGGGAGTTGGAGGGAGTCGCGAAAAACTGTTTTTT. This codes for CASTRGVGGSREKLFF.